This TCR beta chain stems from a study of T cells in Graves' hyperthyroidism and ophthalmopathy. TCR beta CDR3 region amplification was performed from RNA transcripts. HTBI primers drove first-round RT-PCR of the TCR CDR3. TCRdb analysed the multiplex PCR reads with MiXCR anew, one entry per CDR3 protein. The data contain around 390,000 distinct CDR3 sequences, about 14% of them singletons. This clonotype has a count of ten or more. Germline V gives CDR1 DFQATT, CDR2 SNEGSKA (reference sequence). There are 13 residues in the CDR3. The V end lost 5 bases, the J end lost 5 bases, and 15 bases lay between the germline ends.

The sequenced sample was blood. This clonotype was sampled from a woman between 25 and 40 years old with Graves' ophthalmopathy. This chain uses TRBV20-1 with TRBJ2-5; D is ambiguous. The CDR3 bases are TGCAGTGCTGCAACTACTGACCCGGAGACCCAGTACTTC. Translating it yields CSAATTDPETQYF.